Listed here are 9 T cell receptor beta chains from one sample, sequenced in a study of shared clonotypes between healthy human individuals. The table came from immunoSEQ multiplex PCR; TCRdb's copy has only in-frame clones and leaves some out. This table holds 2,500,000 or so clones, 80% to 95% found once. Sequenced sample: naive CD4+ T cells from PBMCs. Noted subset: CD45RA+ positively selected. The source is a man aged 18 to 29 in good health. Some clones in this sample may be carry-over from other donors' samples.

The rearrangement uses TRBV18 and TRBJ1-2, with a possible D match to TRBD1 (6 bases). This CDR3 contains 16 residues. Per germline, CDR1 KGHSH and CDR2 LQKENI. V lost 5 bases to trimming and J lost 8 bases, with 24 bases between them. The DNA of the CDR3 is TGTGCCAGCTCATCCTCCTCCCGGGACACGGGATGGGGCTACACCTTC. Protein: CASSSSSRDTGWGYTF.

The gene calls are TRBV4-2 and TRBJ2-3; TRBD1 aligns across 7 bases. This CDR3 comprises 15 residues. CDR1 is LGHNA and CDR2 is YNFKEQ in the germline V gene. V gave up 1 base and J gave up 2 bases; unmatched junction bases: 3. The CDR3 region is CASSQGGGVTDTQYF. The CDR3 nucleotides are TGTGCCAGCAGCCAAGGAGGGGGCGTCACAGATACGCAGTATTTT.

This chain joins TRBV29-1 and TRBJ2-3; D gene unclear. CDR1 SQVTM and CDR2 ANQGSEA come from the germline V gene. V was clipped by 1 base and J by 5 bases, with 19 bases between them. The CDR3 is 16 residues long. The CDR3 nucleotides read TGCAGCGTTGAAGCGACGTATGGCGGCCGACAAGATACGCAGTATTTT. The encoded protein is CSVEATYGGRQDTQYF.

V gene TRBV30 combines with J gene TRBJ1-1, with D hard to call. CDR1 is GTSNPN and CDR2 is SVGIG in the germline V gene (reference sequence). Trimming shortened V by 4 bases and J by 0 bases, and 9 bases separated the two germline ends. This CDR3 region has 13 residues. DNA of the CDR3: TGTGCCTGGACAAATCTAATGAACACTGAAGCTTTCTTT. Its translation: CAWTNLMNTEAFF. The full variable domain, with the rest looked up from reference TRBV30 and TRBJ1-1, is SQTIHQWPATLVQPVGSPLSLECTVEGTSNPNLYWYRQAAGRGLQLLFYSVGIGQISSEVPQNLSASRPQDRQFILSSKKLLLSDSGFYLCAWTNLMNTEAFFGQGTRLTVV.

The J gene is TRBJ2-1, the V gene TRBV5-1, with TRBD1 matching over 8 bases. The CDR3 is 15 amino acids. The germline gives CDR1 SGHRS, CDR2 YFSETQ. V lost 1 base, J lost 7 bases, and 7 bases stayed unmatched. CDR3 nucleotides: TGCGCCAGCAGCTTGCAACCCAGGGGGCAAAATGAGCAGTTCTTC. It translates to CASSLQPRGQNEQFF.

The CDR3 loop reads CASRPQTGMNTEAFF. The CDR3 DNA reads as TGTGCCAGCAGGCCTCAGACAGGGATGAACACTGAAGCTTTCTTT. The V gene is TRBV25-1, the J gene TRBJ1-1; 7 bases are shared with TRBD1. This CDR3 comprises 15 residues. Germline loops: CDR1 MGHDK, CDR2 SYGVNS. J gave up 0 bases and V 6 bases, and 7 bases lay outside the gene matches.

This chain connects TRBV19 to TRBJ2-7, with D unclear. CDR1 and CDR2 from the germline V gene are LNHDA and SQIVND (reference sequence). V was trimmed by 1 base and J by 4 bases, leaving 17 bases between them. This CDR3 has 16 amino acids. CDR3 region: CASSIGPTPKIYEQYF. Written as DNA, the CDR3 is TGTGCCAGTAGTATAGGACCCACACCCAAGATTTACGAGCAGTACTTC.

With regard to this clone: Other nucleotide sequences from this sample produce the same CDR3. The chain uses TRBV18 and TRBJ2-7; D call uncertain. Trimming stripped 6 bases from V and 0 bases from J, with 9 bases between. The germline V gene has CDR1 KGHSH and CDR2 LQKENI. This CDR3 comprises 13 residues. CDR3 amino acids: CASSPPSSYEQYF. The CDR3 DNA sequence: TGTGCCAGCTCTCCGCCGAGCTCCTACGAGCAGTACTTC.

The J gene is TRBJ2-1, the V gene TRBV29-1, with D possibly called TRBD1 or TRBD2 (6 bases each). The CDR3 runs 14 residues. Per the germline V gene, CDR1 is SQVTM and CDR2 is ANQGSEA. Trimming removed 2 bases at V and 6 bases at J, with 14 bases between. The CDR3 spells CSVEWEWGANEQFF. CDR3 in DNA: TGCAGCGTTGAATGGGAGTGGGGGGCCAATGAGCAGTTCTTC.